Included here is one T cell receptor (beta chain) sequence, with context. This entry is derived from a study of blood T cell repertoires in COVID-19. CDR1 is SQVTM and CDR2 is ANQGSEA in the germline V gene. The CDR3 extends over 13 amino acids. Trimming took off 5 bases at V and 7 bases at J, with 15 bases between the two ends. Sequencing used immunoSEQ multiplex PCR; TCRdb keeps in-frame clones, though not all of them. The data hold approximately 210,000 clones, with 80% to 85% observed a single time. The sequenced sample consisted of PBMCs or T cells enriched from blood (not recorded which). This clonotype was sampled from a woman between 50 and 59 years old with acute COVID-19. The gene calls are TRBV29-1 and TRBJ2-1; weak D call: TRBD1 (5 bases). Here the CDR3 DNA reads TGCAGCGTTCAGGGCGGCAGGTTGAATGAGCAGTTCTTC. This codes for CSVQGGRLNEQFF.